This T cell receptor beta chain was retrieved from a study of blood T cell repertoires in COVID-19 (dated by TCRdb to 2018 to 2021). The study in broad terms: The collaborator samples originated in the United States, Italy and Spain and spanned the acute and convalescent phases of COVID-19. The material from the prospective study consisted of cDNA or gDNA derived from T cells, B-cell-depleted T cells, or PBMCs. Subjects who had been exposed to COVID-19, were actively infected with it, or had recovered from it provided the deeply sampled blood TCRbeta repertoires that made up the dataset. A freely available public database, intended as a resource for researchers studying the immune response to SARS-CoV-2, is where the repertoires were released. The samples were drawn from two sources: the first 160 participants of the ongoing ImmuneRACE study, and 950 to 1,500 subjects contributed by 6 global collaborators. Nearly every sample came with metadata listing a de-identified subject ID, COVID-19 status, age in years and sex. Where available, HLA class I and class II types were obtained from metadata supplied by the sample provider rather than from assay-based typing.

Enrolling through a virtual design, the prospective study's participants ranged in age from roughly 18 to 89 years and lived across some 22 United States geographic areas. Cohort assignment in the prospective study relied on participant-reported clinical history from a screening survey and a study questionnaire. In the prospective study, mobile phlebotomists collected whole blood, serum and a nasopharyngeal or oropharyngeal swab from each participant. Participants in the prospective study had the option to provide additional blood draws and questionnaires over a 2-month period. Prospective study blood samples were shipped either frozen or at room temperature before DNA extraction. TCRbeta CDR3 regions were amplified from genomic DNA using the immunoSEQ Assay, a bias-controlled multiplex PCR. Turning to the authors' computational methods: Within the assay, amplification of reference gene primers was used to estimate how many nucleated cells each sample contained. To quantify the absolute abundance of each unique TCRbeta CDR3 rearrangement, sequence reads were collapsed and filtered. For each sample, productive Simpson clonality was calculated by taking the square root of Simpson's diversity index across productive rearrangements. The clones in this table, taken by TCRdb from immuneACCESS, are in-frame only. Not every clone is retained; where verified, under half of the shortfall comes from an unresolved V gene, and the cause of the rest is unknown. V, J and clone size derive from that table, while D and trimming were established from the DNA sequence. The sample has about 400,000 clones on record, 70% to 90% of them singletons. Under 2% of the sample is held by the ten biggest clonotypes.

Remarks on this clone: Which antigen it targets is not known. No base qualities exist here, and no much larger clone lies one base off it.

Study-level results and caveats: Clinical and demographic metadata were provided uncurated, with the amount varying by source and participant.

Sequenced sample: PBMCs or T cells enriched from blood (not recorded which). The receptor's source is a woman between 18 and 29 years old with acute COVID-19.

The CDR3 protein is CASSLQSAGRETQYF. At the DNA level, the sequence is TGTGCCAGCAGCTTACAGTCGGCAGGGAGGGAGACCCAGTACTTC. In this chain, TRBV7-9 is recombined with TRBJ2-5; a tentative D match to TRBD2 spans 6 bases. CDR1 and CDR2 are read off the germline V gene (reference sequence) as SEHNR and FQNEAQ. The CDR3 covers 15 residues, taking in both the cysteine and the phenylalanine. Only CDR3 DNA is held: 45 bases, read in frame from base 1. V is pared back by 2 bases and J by 5 bases, with 15 bases lying between the germline termini.